The sequence of this T cell receptor (beta chain) was determined in a study of T cells in tumors after PD-1 blockade. Study information: Prior checkpoint blockade, systemic immunosuppressant use, or anti-cancer therapy within 4 weeks excluded patients. A subset received ongoing vismodegib 150 mg daily alongside anti-PD-1 therapy.

Tumor or blood genomic DNA was sequenced, with inputs of roughly 550 ng to 6,500 ng. The CDR3 contains 15 residues. Germline V gene data show CDR1 as SGHRS and CDR2 as YFSETQ. The V segment lost 3 bases and the J segment 4 bases; nucleotides outside the gene matches: 7. Note on this clone: Its antigen remains unknown.

Some clones are missing from TCRdb's copy, which holds only in-frame ones; the method was immunoSEQ multiplex PCR. The repertoire includes 55,000 to 65,000 clones, 80% of them detected once, and 13% sits in the top ten. Regarding the study as a whole: Peripheral recruitment is suggested, as some novel exhausted tumor clones were in pre-treatment blood.

This sequence was found in a human donor with basal cell carcinoma. V gene TRBV5-1 combines with J gene TRBJ2-7, with 10 nucleotides matching TRBD1. The sample consisted of PBMCs, taken before anti-PD-1 treatment. This CDR3 is CASSSAPGQGYEQYF. The CDR3, as DNA: TGCGCCAGCAGCTCCGCGCCGGGACAGGGGTACGAGCAGTACTTC.